The 30 T cell receptor beta chains listed next were all sequenced from one sample in a study of T cell changes during pregnancy in multiple sclerosis. Clones were read by immunoSEQ multiplex PCR, and TCRdb kept only the in-frame ones, dropping some. The data contain 25,000 to 35,000 clones, around nine tenths of them singletons. The sample consisted of CD8+ T cells from peripheral blood mononuclear cells, taken before pregnancy. The receptor set was obtained from a female donor with multiple sclerosis, enrolled in a pregnancy study.

The V and J genes are TRBV2 and TRBJ2-7, with D possibly TRBD2 on 5 matching bases. Trimming left V 8 bases short and J 3 bases short, with 14 bases between. The CDR3 is 13 amino acids. CDR1 and CDR2 (germline): SNHLY, FYNNEI. The CDR3 nucleotides are TGTGCCAGCCAAGACGGACTGGACTACGAGCAGTACTTC. The encoded protein is CASQDGLDYEQYF.

This chain joins TRBV4-2 and TRBJ2-7; 13 nucleotides match TRBD2. The V and J ends lost 3 bases and 0 bases, in that order; junction bases with no gene match: 5. The CDR3 is made up of 17 amino acids. CDR1 and CDR2 (germline): LGHNA, YNFKEQ. The CDR3 nucleotides are TGTGCCAGCAGCCATGGACTAGCGGGGGCGAGCTCCTACGAGCAGTACTTC. Residues: CASSHGLAGASSYEQYF.

CDR3: CASSVGLADSRYNEQFF. The CDR3 DNA sequence: TGCGCCAGCAGCGTGGGACTAGCGGATTCTAGGTACAATGAGCAGTTCTTC. This chain joins TRBV4-3 and TRBJ2-1; 11 bases fit TRBD2. V trimming: 5 bases; J trimming: 4 bases; junction bases outside the gene matches: 10. In germline, CDR1 is LGHNA, CDR2 YSLEER. The CDR3 runs 17 residues.

The chain combines TRBV27 with TRBJ2-3; the match to TRBD2 covers 15 bases. V lost 4 bases, J lost 2 bases, and 4 bases stayed unmatched. The CDR3 has 17 amino acids. From germline, CDR1 is MNHEY and CDR2 SMNVEV (reference sequence). As DNA, the CDR3 is TGTGCCAGCAGTTCAAGGACTAGCGGGAGGGACACAGATACGCAGTATTTT. Protein: CASSSRTSGRDTDTQYF.

The rearrangement links TRBV28 to TRBJ2-2, with D possibly TRBD2 on 6 matching bases. With 5 bases removed from V and 2 bases from J, the gap between germline ends came to 12 bases. There are 15 residues in the CDR3. In germline, CDR1 is MDHEN, CDR2 SYDVKM. The CDR3 spells CASSLLAENTGELFF. The DNA of the CDR3 is TGTGCCAGCAGTCTACTAGCAGAAAACACCGGGGAGCTGTTTTTT.

This chain uses TRBV19 with TRBJ2-1, with a possible D match to TRBD1 (5 bases). Germline-derived CDR1 and CDR2 are LNHDA and SQIVND (reference sequence). CDR3 length equals 15 residues. Trimming left V 3 bases short and J 4 bases short, with 13 bases between. The CDR3 DNA sequence: TGTGCCAGTAGTATCTACAGGAGCCAATACAATGAGCAGTTCTTC. Translated: CASSIYRSQYNEQFF.

This clone appeared a single time. The chain couples TRBV5-1 to TRBJ2-5; no firm D call. Trimming cost V 3 bases and J 5 bases, with 26 bases left between them. The CDR3 runs 18 residues. Germline loops: CDR1 SGHRS, CDR2 YFSETQ. Written as DNA, the CDR3 is TGCGCCAGCAGCTCCCACTATCCGAAACTGGTATTGGTGGAGACCCAGTACTTC. This gives the protein CASSSHYPKLVLVETQYF.

The chain couples TRBV14 to TRBJ1-1; 9 bases are shared with TRBD1. The CDR3 consists of 15 residues. V lost 4 bases, J lost 4 bases, and 7 bases stayed unmatched. Germline CDR1 SGHDN, CDR2 FVKESK. The CDR3 DNA is TGTGCCAGCAGCCCGCGGGACAGGGAGTTCACTGAAGCTTTCTTT. This codes for CASSPRDREFTEAFF.

The genes are TRBV9 and TRBJ2-6; D gene uncertain. V was pared by 1 base and J by 1 base, with 12 bases between. The CDR3 is 17 residues long. From germline, CDR1 is SGDLS and CDR2 YYNGEE. The CDR3 region is CASSVSPKISGANVLTF. CDR3 sequence (DNA): TGTGCCAGCAGCGTAAGCCCTAAAATTTCTGGGGCCAACGTCCTGACTTTC.

The chain couples TRBV4-3 to TRBJ2-5, with 10 bases aligning to TRBD1. This CDR3 has 16 residues. The J segment lost 6 bases and the V segment lost 0 bases, leaving 7 bases of the junction unmatched. CDR1 and CDR2 (germline): LGHNA, YSLEER. CDR3: CASSQDIGTGDQTQYF. As DNA, the CDR3 is TGCGCCAGCAGCCAAGATATAGGGACAGGGGACCAGACCCAGTACTTC.

The chain recombines TRBV2 with TRBJ1-1; D ambiguous. CDR3 length: 12 amino acids. Germline V gene lookup returns CDR1 SNHLY and CDR2 FYNNEI. The V end was cut by 7 bases, the J end by 1 base, with 7 bases between. CDR3 region: CASTEGNTEAFF. CDR3 DNA: TGTGCCAGCACCGAGGGGAACACTGAAGCTTTCTTT.

This chain uses TRBV14 with TRBJ2-5; D gene ambiguous. Germline values: CDR1 SGHDN, CDR2 FVKESK. The V end lost 5 bases, the J end lost 1 base, and 8 bases lay between the germline ends. The CDR3 runs to 13 residues. The CDR3 DNA sequence: TGTGCCAGCAGCAGCAGGATCCAAGAGACCCAGTACTTC. It is translated as CASSSRIQETQYF.

The rearrangement links TRBV7-9 to TRBJ2-7; TRBD1 matches at 7 bases. CDR1 and CDR2 from the germline V gene are SEHNR and FQNEAQ (reference sequence). The CDR3 consists of 14 residues. Trimming removed 6 bases from V and 3 bases from J; junction bases left unmatched: 8. The CDR3 sequence: CASSGQEPYYEQYF. CDR3 DNA: TGTGCCAGCAGTGGACAGGAACCCTACTACGAGCAGTACTTC.

The chain recombines TRBV6-5 with TRBJ2-5; 7 bases map to TRBD1. TRBJ2-7 matches the DNA end more closely, so the J call is doubtful. Germline V CDR1 and CDR2: MNHEY, SVGAGI. This CDR3 contains 13 residues. DNA of the CDR3: TGTGCCAGCAGTCAGACAGGGTTATACGAGCAGTACTTC. This encodes CASSQTGLYEQYF.

This clone was found a few times. V is TRBV2 and J is TRBJ1-1; D is possibly TRBD1 (5 bases). Per the germline V gene, CDR1 is SNHLY and CDR2 is FYNNEI. The CDR3 runs 13 residues. V was clipped by 6 bases and J by 1 base, with 9 bases between them. CDR3 DNA: TGTGCCAGCAGCATTGGACAGAACACTGAAGCTTTCTTT. It translates to CASSIGQNTEAFF.

The V gene is TRBV9, the J gene TRBJ2-7; the D gene is possibly TRBD1 (5 bases). Per the germline V gene, CDR1 is SGDLS and CDR2 is YYNGEE. The CDR3 has 15 amino acids. The germline V and J ends were trimmed by 0 bases and 1 base, with 11 bases remaining between them. For the CDR3, the DNA is TGTGCCAGCAGCGTAGGGACAAGTGTTTCCTACGAGCAGTACTTC. Translated, it gives CASSVGTSVSYEQYF. The variable domain in full, completed from reference TRBV9 and TRBJ2-7, reads DSGVTQTPKHLITATGQRVTLRCSPRSGDLSVYWYQQSLDQGLQFLIQYYNGEERAKGNILERFSAQQFPDLHSELNLSSLELGDSALYFCASSVGTSVSYEQYFGPGTRLTVT.

The chain joins TRBV19 to TRBJ2-6; 9 positions agree with TRBD1. This CDR3 has 15 amino acids. Germline V gives CDR1 LNHDA, CDR2 SQIVND (reference sequence). V lost 11 bases, J lost 4 bases, and 9 bases stayed unmatched. The CDR3 loop reads CAVGTGRSGANVLTF. The DNA for the CDR3 is TGTGCCGTTGGGACAGGGAGGTCCGGGGCCAACGTCCTGACTTTC.

This clone was observed a single time. The chain combines TRBV10-3 with TRBJ2-7; D unresolved. Trimming pared 7 bases from V and 5 bases from J, leaving 24 bases between. Germline V gene lookup returns CDR1 ENHRY and CDR2 SYGVKD. The length of the CDR3 is 16 residues. CDR3: CAITPKFGQVSDEQYF. CDR3 DNA: TGTGCCATCACCCCCAAATTCGGCCAGGTGTCTGACGAGCAGTACTTC.

The chain links TRBV7-9 to TRBJ1-2, with 9 bases that match TRBD1. Germline V gene sequence: CDR1 SEHNR, CDR2 FQNEAQ (reference sequence). The CDR3 has 16 residues. V dropped 4 bases and J dropped 3; count of bases not matched to a gene: 9. In DNA form, the CDR3 reads TGTGCCAGCAGCTCCCGGGACAGGGAGAACGACTATGGCTACACCTTC. Its protein product is CASSSRDRENDYGYTF.

The chain has TRBV11-3 and TRBJ2-1, with 11 bases matching TRBD2. The CDR3 runs to 15 residues. CDR1 is SGHNT and CDR2 is YENEEA in the germline V gene. Trimming removed 4 bases from V and 9 bases from J; junction bases left unmatched: 8. The CDR3 reads CASSSLAGGGGEQFF. CDR3 coding DNA: TGTGCCAGCAGCTCTTTAGCGGGAGGGGGCGGTGAGCAGTTCTTC.

This chain links TRBV7-6 with TRBJ2-1; 7 positions agree with TRBD1. Germline lookup yields CDR1 SGHVS and CDR2 FNYEAQ. The junction had 7 bases not matched to a gene; V was cut back by 4 bases and J by 4 bases. The CDR3 is made up of 15 amino acids. CDR3 sequence: CASSSDREHYNEQFF. The CDR3 coding sequence is TGTGCCAGCAGCTCAGACAGGGAACATTACAATGAGCAGTTCTTC.

This chain connects TRBV5-1 to TRBJ1-2; 9 bases map to TRBD1. The CDR3 is 14 amino acids. V lost 3 bases and J lost 4; bases outside the gene matches: 4. Looked up from germline, CDR1 is SGHRS and CDR2 is YFSETQ. The CDR3 DNA reads TGCGCCAGCAGCTCGGGACAGGGACCCTATGGCTACACCTTC. Residues: CASSSGQGPYGYTF.

The chain recombines TRBV7-9 with TRBJ2-3; 10 nucleotides match TRBD2. Germline CDR1 is SEHNR and CDR2 is FQNEAQ (reference sequence). V gave up 6 bases and J gave up 6 bases; unmatched junction bases: 15. The CDR3 extends over 17 amino acids. The DNA for the CDR3 is TGTGCCAGCAGTCTCGCGTGGGCTAGCGGGGGTCTGGATACGCAGTATTTT. This codes for CASSLAWASGGLDTQYF.

The V and J genes are TRBV7-9 and TRBJ2-7; 7 nucleotides agree with TRBD2. The germline V gene has CDR1 SEHNR and CDR2 FQNEAQ (reference sequence). The CDR3 sequence is 14 residues long. V lost 5 bases to trimming and J lost 7 bases; unmatched junction nucleotides: 11. Here the CDR3 DNA reads TGTGCCAGCAGCCCCCGGGACGGGAGGTCGGAGCAGTACTTC. It encodes CASSPRDGRSEQYF.

The chain combines TRBV30 with TRBJ2-2; D perhaps matches TRBD1 (6 bases). The CDR3 spans 15 residues. V was clipped by 8 bases and J by 2 bases, with 18 bases between them. Germline-derived CDR1 and CDR2 are GTSNPN and SVGIG (reference sequence). The CDR3 bases are TGTGCCAGACAGGAGACAACCGGCAACACCGGGGAGCTGTTTTTT. Translated, it gives CARQETTGNTGELFF.

The rearrangement links TRBV28 to TRBJ2-1, with D maybe TRBD2 (5 bases). The CDR3 totals 19 residues. From germline, CDR1 is MDHEN and CDR2 SYDVKM. V was cut by 7 bases and J by 1 base, with 26 bases left in between. CDR3 sequence reads: CASTTTKSFRARSYNEQFF. The CDR3 DNA follows: TGTGCCAGCACCACGACTAAGTCGTTCCGAGCCCGATCCTACAATGAGCAGTTCTTC.

This clone appeared a single time. The V call is TRBV27, the J call TRBJ2-1; 12 bases fit TRBD2. V was clipped by 3 bases and J by 3 bases; unmatched bases: 6. Germline CDR1 reads MNHEY; CDR2 reads SMNVEV (reference sequence). The CDR3 contains 17 residues. CDR3 amino acids: CASSFGLAGGNYNEQFF. CDR3 coding DNA: TGTGCCAGCAGTTTCGGGCTAGCGGGGGGGAACTACAATGAGCAGTTCTTC.

V gene TRBV5-1 combines with J gene TRBJ1-1; 8 bases line up with TRBD1. This CDR3 has 14 amino acids. Germline CDR1 and CDR2: SGHRS and YFSETQ. The ends lost 3 bases at V and 5 bases at J; junction bases unmatched: 6. CDR3 in amino acids: CASSSARQGTEAFF. Written as DNA, the CDR3 is TGCGCCAGCAGCTCCGCCCGACAGGGGACTGAAGCTTTCTTT.

The chain carries TRBV27 and TRBJ2-7; 7 bases fit TRBD1. This CDR3 is built from 14 residues. Germline CDR1 MNHEY, CDR2 SMNVEV (reference sequence). The J segment lost 0 bases and the V segment lost 5 bases, leaving 4 bases of the junction unmatched. The CDR3 here is CASSLGQTSYEQYF. In nucleotides, the CDR3 is TGTGCCAGCAGTCTGGGACAGACCTCCTACGAGCAGTACTTC.

The chain couples TRBV29-1 to TRBJ2-5; tentative D call: TRBD2 (6 bases). V lost 2 bases and J lost 4, with 17 bases in between. Germline V gene lookup returns CDR1 SQVTM and CDR2 ANQGSEA. CDR3 length equals 15 residues. The CDR3 spells CSVENPGVIGETQYF. The DNA of the CDR3 is TGCAGCGTTGAAAACCCGGGAGTTATTGGAGAGACCCAGTACTTC.